Listed below are T cell receptor beta chains from one sample, sequenced in a study of T cell responses to AZD1222 COVID-19 vaccine. The data were produced by immunoSEQ multiplex PCR, yet TCRdb's version contains in-frame clones alone and is incomplete. The data show fewer than 150,000 clones, 88% seen once. Source: peripheral blood, taken on day 0 of AZD1222 vaccination. These receptors were taken from an adult in good health. The conserved cysteine and the conserved F or W are not part of the CDR3 here. Each record gives: clone size, V gene, CDR3 protein. Clone sizes are given selectively: once, few, many, or a class where the clone is expanded.

NA,TRBV29-1,SVAQGGGYT
NA,TRBV20-1,SAPGRG
NA,TRBV5-4,ASSSGTHRGPGANVLT
NA,TRBV3-1/TRBV3-2,ASSWSRDNEQF
NA,TRBV3-1/TRBV3-2,ASSQQGSHEQY
NA,TRBV23-1,ASPGGTQY
NA,TRBV27,ASSPRTGRGSPLH
NA,TRBV11-3,ASSPLGGAGTDTQY
NA,TRBV15,ATSIDRDRGREQY
NA,TRBV12-3/TRBV12-4,ASSLDRIYGYT
NA,TRBV6-5,ASSYFAGANTGELF
NA,TRBV5-1,ASSLAGLSPYGTDTQY
NA,TRBV29-1,SVETGGFGNTIY
NA,TRBV19,ASRRGGGSDTQY
NA,TRBV7-9,ASRAGPTDTQY
NA,TRBV5-1,ASSLAGERNQPQH
NA,TRBV18,ASSPGGDRQPQH
NA,TRBV27,ASNPSGKYYEQY
once,TRBV6-5,ASSRDIRSDTQY
NA,TRBV6-5,ASSYRASGGSGELF
NA,TRBV14,ASSQELPGLAGVQRH
NA,TRBV6-5,ATRTSGTRNEQF